What follows are 32 T cell receptor beta chains derived from one specimen sequenced in a study of Graves' ophthalmopathy and Graves' hyperthyroidism. RNA transcripts yielded amplified TCR beta CDR3 regions. Second-round multiplex PCR came after a first-round RT-PCR that employed HTBI primers. TCRdb redid the calling of the multiplex PCR reads with MiXCR, one entry per CDR3 protein. Of about 700,000 distinct CDR3 sequences listed, about 44% are singletons. Material: peripheral blood. The source of these receptors is an adult man with Graves' ophthalmopathy.

This clonotype came up many times. The CDR3 loop is CAISESTPGTEAFF. Here the CDR3 DNA reads TGTGCCATCAGTGAGTCGACTCCGGGAACTGAAGCTTTCTTT. This chain links TRBV10-3 with TRBJ1-1; D call uncertain. CDR3 length: 14 amino acids. Trimming stripped 0 bases from V and 5 bases from J, with 10 bases between. CDR1 ENHRY and CDR2 SYGVKD come from the germline V gene.

The chain employs TRBV25-1 and TRBJ2-2; no clear D gene. CDR3 length: 14 residues. CDR1 is MGHDK, CDR2 SYGVNS, per germline. The V and J ends lost 5 bases and 4 bases respectively, with 11 bases between them. The CDR3 sequence: CASSSNLRTGELFF. CDR3 sequence (DNA): TGTGCCAGCAGTTCCAACCTACGCACCGGGGAGCTGTTTTTT. The whole variable domain, remainder taken from reference TRBV25-1 and TRBJ2-2, is EADIYQTPRYLVIGTGKKITLECSQTMGHDKMYWYQQDPGMELHLIHYSYGVNSTEKGDLSSESTVSRIRTEHFPLTLESARPSHTSQYLCASSSNLRTGELFFGEGSRLTVL.

The chain is built from TRBV9 and TRBJ1-6, with 9 bases that match TRBD1. The V and J ends lost 5 bases and 9 bases, in that order; junction bases with no gene match: 6. This CDR3 has 14 amino acids. Germline V gene lookup returns CDR1 SGDLS and CDR2 YYNGEE. Here the CDR3 reads CASRPGQGTSPLHF. DNA of the CDR3: TGTGCCAGCAGACCCGGACAGGGGACTTCACCCCTCCACTTT.

The table lists this clonotype with many counts. The chain recombines TRBV25-1 with TRBJ2-2; D gene uncertain. Between the trimmed V and J ends, which lost 8 bases and 2 bases, there was a span of 9 bases. The CDR3 consists of 13 residues. Looked up from germline, CDR1 is MGHDK and CDR2 is SYGVNS. The CDR3 is CASSPPNTGELFF. CDR3 nucleotide sequence: TGTGCCAGCTCACCACCCAACACCGGGGAGCTGTTTTTT.

This clonotype was seen a few times. The chain employs TRBV20-1 and TRBJ2-7, with 10 bases that match TRBD2. Germline assignment: CDR1 DFQATT and CDR2 SNEGSKA (reference sequence). V shed 0 bases and J 5 bases; nucleotides not matched to a gene: 7. The CDR3 has 15 amino acids. The CDR3 region has the DNA TGCAGTGCTAGAGATCTGCTAGCGGGAGTCCACGAGCAGTACTTC. Translation: CSARDLLAGVHEQYF.

This clonotype was picked up a small number of times. The gene calls are TRBV28 and TRBJ1-5; TRBD1 matches at 9 bases. The CDR3 has 14 amino acids. The J segment lost 2 bases and the V segment lost 8 bases, leaving 4 bases of the junction unmatched. In germline, CDR1 is MDHEN, CDR2 SYDVKM. The CDR3 protein is CASLTGGGNQPQHF. DNA of the CDR3: TGTGCCAGCCTCACAGGGGGCGGCAATCAGCCCCAGCATTTT. Full variable domain (outside the CDR3, taken from reference TRBV28 and TRBJ1-5): DVKVTQSSRYLVKRTGEKVFLECVQDMDHENMFWYRQDPGLGLRLIYFSYDVKMKEKGDIPEGYSVSREKKERFSLILESASTNQTSMYLCASLTGGGNQPQHFGDGTRLSIL.

The gene calls are TRBV9 and TRBJ1-6; D call uncertain. Trimming left V 4 bases short and J 2 bases short, with 16 bases between. The CDR3 consists of 17 residues. Germline CDR1 reads SGDLS; CDR2 reads YYNGEE. CDR3 nucleotide sequence: TGTGCCAGCAGCCACCTCCCGAGGGCGGCCTATAATTCACCCCTCCACTTT. Residues: CASSHLPRAAYNSPLHF. The complete variable domain, with remaining parts taken from reference TRBV9 and TRBJ1-6, reads DSGVTQTPKHLITATGQRVTLRCSPRSGDLSVYWYQQSLDQGLQFLIQYYNGEERAKGNILERFSAQQFPDLHSELNLSSLELGDSALYFCASSHLPRAAYNSPLHFGNGTRLTVT.

This chain joins TRBV10-3 and TRBJ1-2, with 7 positions matching TRBD1. V trimming: 7 bases; J trimming: 12 bases; junction bases outside the gene matches: 11. Germline V gene sequence: CDR1 ENHRY, CDR2 SYGVKD. This CDR3 has 12 residues. In nucleotides, the CDR3 is TGTGCCATCAACCACAGGGGACCTGGAAACACCTTC. Translating it yields CAINHRGPGNTF.

A single count supports this clonotype. Since no conserved phenylalanine or tryptophan closes the CDR3, a read error is the likely cause. The rearrangement links TRBV3-1 to TRBJ1-3; no clear D. CDR1 LGHDT and CDR2 YNNKEL come from the germline V gene (reference sequence). CDR3 length: 13 residues. The V and J ends lost 2 bases and 0 bases respectively, with 2 bases between them. For the CDR3, the DNA is TGTGCCAGCAGCCAATACTCTGGAAACACCATATATCTT. This codes for CASSQYSGNTIYL.

Ten or more counts support this clonotype. This chain joins TRBV29-1 and TRBJ1-4; weak D call: TRBD1 (5 bases). Trimming cost V 7 bases and J 7 bases, with 7 bases left between them. CDR3 length equals 10 residues. CDR1 and CDR2 from the germline V gene are SQVTM and ANQGSEA. The DNA of the CDR3 is TGCAGCGCGGGGGGTGAAAAACTGTTTTTT. This gives the protein CSAGGEKLFF.

V is TRBV9 and J is TRBJ2-2; TRBD1 matches at 10 bases. Germline CDR1 SGDLS, CDR2 YYNGEE. V lost 4 bases and J lost 3; bases outside the gene matches: 6. The CDR3 sequence is 16 residues long. The CDR3 region is CASSPEGQGDTGELFF. For the CDR3, the DNA is TGTGCCAGCAGCCCCGAAGGACAGGGGGACACCGGGGAGCTGTTTTTT.

This chain links TRBV6-5 with TRBJ2-5, with 10 bases identical to TRBD1. The junction had 17 bases not matched to a gene; V was cut back by 8 bases and J by 5 bases. The CDR3 loop spans 17 amino acids. Looked up from germline, CDR1 is MNHEY and CDR2 is SVGAGI. CDR3 sequence reads: CASAGLTGGAAGETQYF. The DNA of the CDR3 is TGTGCCAGCGCTGGCCTGACAGGGGGCGCAGCAGGGGAGACCCAGTACTTC.

This clonotype was seen a handful of times. The rearrangement links TRBV10-3 to TRBJ2-7, with 7 bases lining up with TRBD1. The ends lost 9 bases at V and 1 base at J; junction bases unmatched: 9. The CDR3 spans 14 residues. Germline CDR1 and CDR2: ENHRY and SYGVKD. For the CDR3, the DNA is TGTGCCATAAAACCGGGACAGAATTCCTACGAGCAGTACTTC. Its translation is CAIKPGQNSYEQYF.

This clonotype was seen a single time. The chain links TRBV7-9 to TRBJ2-7; D gene ambiguous. Germline lookup yields CDR1 SEHNR and CDR2 FQNEAQ (reference sequence). The CDR3 loop spans 16 amino acids. Trimming pared 6 bases from V and 6 bases from J, leaving 24 bases between. CDR3 protein: CASSLPRNPIASEQYF. The CDR3 DNA reads TGTGCCAGCAGTCTTCCCCGGAACCCTATAGCAAGCGAGCAGTACTTC. Full variable domain (remainder filled in from reference TRBV7-9 and TRBJ2-7): DTGVSQNPRHKITKRGQNVTFRCDPISEHNRLYWYRQTLGQGPEFLTYFQNEAQLEKSRLLSDRFSAERPKGSFSTLEIQRTEQGDSAMYLCASSLPRNPIASEQYFGPGTRLTVT.

This chain connects TRBV10-3 to TRBJ2-6, with TRBD1 matching over 10 bases. V lost 8 bases and J lost 0; bases outside the gene matches: 4. The length of the CDR3 is 16 residues. Germline loops: CDR1 ENHRY, CDR2 SYGVKD. CDR3 coding DNA: TGTGCCATCGAGACAGGGGGCGGCTCTGGGGCCAACGTCCTGACTTTC. This translates into CAIETGGGSGANVLTF.

The V call is TRBV7-9, the J call TRBJ2-5; the match to TRBD2 covers 7 bases. Germline loops: CDR1 SEHNR, CDR2 FQNEAQ (reference sequence). This CDR3 spans 15 amino acids. Losses at the gene ends were 1 base for V and 4 bases for J; bases not matched to a gene: 6. The CDR3 sequence is CASSLVGGEPETQYF. In DNA form, the CDR3 reads TGTGCCAGCAGCTTAGTTGGGGGGGAACCAGAGACCCAGTACTTC.

The chain is built from TRBV5-5 and TRBJ1-1; TRBD1 aligns across 8 bases. From germline, CDR1 is SGHKS and CDR2 YYEKEE (reference sequence). V shed 0 bases and J 7 bases; nucleotides not matched to a gene: 5. The length of the CDR3 is 14 residues. The CDR3 loop is CASSLVDRDFEAFF. CDR3 bases: TGTGCCAGCAGCTTGGTGGACAGGGATTTTGAAGCTTTCTTT.

The V call is TRBV7-9, the J call TRBJ2-7; 8 nucleotides align to TRBD2. The CDR3 covers 14 residues. Germline CDR1 is SEHNR and CDR2 is FQNEAQ (reference sequence). Trimming took 0 bases from V and 4 from J; bases not matched to a gene: 2. CDR3 in amino acids: CASSLASGIYEQYF. CDR3 coding DNA: TGTGCCAGCAGCTTAGCTAGCGGGATATACGAGCAGTACTTC.

The chain recombines TRBV11-3 with TRBJ2-7, with 13 bases that match TRBD2. The germline gives CDR1 SGHNT, CDR2 YENEEA. CDR3 size: 17 residues. Losses at the gene ends were 5 bases for V and 9 bases for J; bases not matched to a gene: 16. CDR3 nucleotide sequence: TGTGCCAGCAGCCAGCGAAGGGATGGACTAGCGGGGGACGGGCAGTACTTC. This gives the protein CASSQRRDGLAGDGQYF.

Details on this clonotype: Germline and junction disagree at one end, which may indicate a read error. This rearrangement joins TRBV25-1 to TRBJ1-4; possible D gene TRBD1, 5 bases. This CDR3 region has 15 residues. From germline, CDR1 is MGHDK and CDR2 SYGVNS. CDR3 coding DNA: TGTGCCAGCAGTCAATACCTGCCAGGGAGCGAAAAACTGTTTTTT. Protein sequence: CASSQYLPGSEKLFF.

V and J are TRBV29-1 and TRBJ2-5, with D possibly being TRBD1 or TRBD2 (5 bases each). CDR3 length: 13 residues. Germline CDR1 reads SQVTM; CDR2 reads ANQGSEA. The V and J ends lost 8 bases and 4 bases respectively, with 17 bases between them. CDR3 residues: CSSLAQGTETQYF. As DNA, the CDR3 is TGCAGCAGTTTAGCGCAGGGAACAGAGACCCAGTACTTC.

This clonotype was seen at least ten times. The rearrangement joins TRBV10-3 to TRBJ1-2; unclear D gene. The CDR3 contains 15 residues. V lost 6 bases and J 8 bases, leaving 22 bases between the germline ends. The germline V gene encodes CDR1 ENHRY and CDR2 SYGVKD. CDR3 residues: CAISGEDRSLGGYTF. For the CDR3, the DNA is TGTGCCATCAGCGGGGAGGACCGCTCCCTAGGGGGCTACACCTTC.

A note on this clonotype: A read error is possible here, since a much larger clone lies one base away. The chain is built from TRBV29-1 and TRBJ1-1, with D hard to call. The germline V gene encodes CDR1 SQVTM and CDR2 ANQGSEA. CDR3 length: 13 residues. This CDR3 reads CSVEGVHTGEASF. The DNA of the CDR3 is TGCAGCGTTGAGGGAGTTCACACTGGTGAAGCTTCCTTT.

This chain connects TRBV19 to TRBJ2-2; a possible D gene is TRBD2 (6 bases). The CDR3 is made up of 17 amino acids. Germline V gene data show CDR1 as LNHDA and CDR2 as SQIVND (reference sequence). Trimming removed 0 bases at V and 4 bases at J, with 15 bases between. CDR3: CASSIEATGVITGELFF. The CDR3 bases are TGTGCCAGTAGTATAGAAGCCACGGGAGTCATCACCGGGGAGCTGTTTTTT. The full variable domain, with the rest looked up from reference TRBV19 and TRBJ2-2, is DGGITQSPKYLFRKEGQNVTLSCEQNLNHDAMYWYRQDPGQGLRLIYYSQIVNDFQKGDIAEGYSVSREKKESFPLTVTSAQKNPTAFYLCASSIEATGVITGELFFGEGSRLTVL.

The table lists this clonotype with many counts. The rearrangement joins TRBV29-1 to TRBJ1-4, with D unresolved. Germline V gene lookup returns CDR1 SQVTM and CDR2 ANQGSEA. Trimming left V 3 bases short and J 2 bases short, with 7 bases between. This CDR3 region has 13 residues. The CDR3 is CSVEGSTNEKLFF. In nucleotides, the CDR3 is TGCAGCGTTGAGGGGTCTACTAATGAAAAACTGTTTTTT.

J is TRBJ2-5 and V is TRBV19; a weak D match, TRBD1 (6 bases). The CDR3 is 11 residues long. From germline, CDR1 is LNHDA and CDR2 SQIVND (reference sequence). V was cut by 4 bases and J by 10 bases, with 10 bases left in between. CDR3 nucleotides: TGTGCCAGTAGTACAACAGGGTACCAGTACTTC. It specifies CASSTTGYQYF.

The CDR3 here is CAWIQGANEKLFF. The CDR3 DNA sequence: TGTGCCTGGATACAGGGTGCTAATGAAAAACTGTTTTTT. The V gene is TRBV19, the J gene TRBJ1-4; a weak D match, TRBD1 (6 bases). The V gene lost 11 bases and the J gene lost 3 bases, with 13 bases spanning the gap. The germline V gene has CDR1 LNHDA and CDR2 SQIVND (reference sequence). This CDR3 is 13 amino acids long. Drawing the rest from reference TRBV19 and TRBJ1-4, the complete variable domain is DGGITQSPKYLFRKEGQNVTLSCEQNLNHDAMYWYRQDPGQGLRLIYYSQIVNDFQKGDIAEGYSVSREKKESFPLTVTSAQKNPTAFYLCAWIQGANEKLFFGSGTQLSVL.

This clonotype showed up many times. At one of its ends the junction is not consistent with the germline gene, which may arise from a read error. The chain employs TRBV4-3 and TRBJ2-2, with D unresolved. The CDR3 is made up of 13 amino acids. Germline V gene sequence: CDR1 LGHNA, CDR2 YSLEER. This CDR3 reads CASSQAPTGELFF. DNA for the CDR3: TGTGCCAGCAGCCAAGCGCCCACCGGGGAGCTGTTTTTT.

In nucleotides, the CDR3 is TGTGCCATCAGTGAGCCGGGACAAGGCACTGAAGCTTTCTTT. Residues: CAISEPGQGTEAFF. The genes are TRBV10-3 and TRBJ1-1; D is perhaps TRBD1 (6 bases). Germline V CDR1 and CDR2: ENHRY, SYGVKD. This CDR3 is 14 amino acids long. Trimming pared 2 bases from V and 4 bases from J, leaving 11 bases between.

This clonotype appeared a single time. V and J are TRBV6-2 or TRBV6-3 and TRBJ1-3, with TRBD1 matching over 7 bases. J lost 0 bases, V lost 9 bases, and 5 bases had no gene match. This CDR3 is 14 amino acids long. The germline CDR1 and CDR2 sequences are MNHEY and SVGEGT. The DNA for the CDR3 is TGTGCCAGTAGGGGACAGCTCTCTGGAAACACCATATATTTT. Protein product: CASRGQLSGNTIYF.

The chain has TRBV20-1 and TRBJ2-7; 11 bases are shared with TRBD2. Germline lookup yields CDR1 DFQATT and CDR2 SNEGSKA (reference sequence). The CDR3 is 13 residues long. Unmatched junction bases numbered 3, after V lost 8 bases and J lost 0 bases. The DNA for the CDR3 is TGCAGTTCTACTAGCGGGAGCTCCTACGAGCAGTACTTC. It encodes CSSTSGSSYEQYF.

The sample holds one count of this clonotype. This may stem from a read error, because a much larger clone lies one nucleotide away. The chain links TRBV19 to TRBJ1-1, with no clear D. Per germline, CDR1 LNHDA and CDR2 SQIVND (reference sequence). The CDR3 is 13 amino acids. CDR3 sequence reads: CASSIQVNTGAFF. The CDR3 nucleotides read TGTGCCAGTAGTATACAGGTAAACACTGGAGCTTTCTTT. The full variable domain, its missing parts supplied by reference TRBV19 and TRBJ1-1, is DGGITQSPKYLFRKEGQNVTLSCEQNLNHDAMYWYRQDPGQGLRLIYYSQIVNDFQKGDIAEGYSVSREKKESFPLTVTSAQKNPTAFYLCASSIQVNTGAFFGQGTRLTVV.